This T cell receptor (beta chain) appears in the sequencing data of a study of blood T cell repertoires in COVID-19. The wider study: Sample material is recorded as cDNA or gDNA derived from T cells, B-cell-depleted T cells, or PBMCs.

CDR1 is SEHNR, CDR2 FQNEAQ, per germline (reference sequence). V shed 5 bases and J shed 6 bases, with 23 bases lying between them. The CDR3 has 16 residues. Some clones are missing from TCRdb's copy, which holds only in-frame ones; the method was immunoSEQ multiplex PCR. The data contain more than 250,000 clones, over 75% of them seen just once; the ten biggest clones take up approximately 9%. The TCR comes from a human donor in a cohort sampled during active COVID-19. This chain joins TRBV7-9 and TRBJ2-7, with D possibly being TRBD2 (6 bases). Sequencing was performed on peripheral blood. CDR3 amino acids: CASSPTRTREAGEQYF. The CDR3, as DNA: TGTGCCAGCAGCCCGACCCGGACCAGGGAGGCGGGCGAGCAGTACTTC.